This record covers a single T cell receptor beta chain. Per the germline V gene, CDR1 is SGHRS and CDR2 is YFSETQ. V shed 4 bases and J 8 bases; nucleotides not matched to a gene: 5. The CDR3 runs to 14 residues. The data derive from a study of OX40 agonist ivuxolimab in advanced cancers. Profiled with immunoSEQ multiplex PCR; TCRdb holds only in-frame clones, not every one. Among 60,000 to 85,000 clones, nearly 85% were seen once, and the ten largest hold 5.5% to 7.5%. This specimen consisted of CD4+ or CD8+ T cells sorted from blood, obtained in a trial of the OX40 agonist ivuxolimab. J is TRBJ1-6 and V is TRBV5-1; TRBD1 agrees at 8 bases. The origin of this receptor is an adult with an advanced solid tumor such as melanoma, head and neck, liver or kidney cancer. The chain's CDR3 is CASSVDRDDSPLHF. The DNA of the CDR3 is TGCGCCAGCAGCGTGGACAGGGATGATTCACCCCTCCACTTT.